This TCR beta chain was sequenced during a study of blood T cell repertoires in COVID-19. Study details: Acute and convalescent COVID-19 samples came from the United States, Italy and Spain. Sources were T cells, B-cell-depleted T cells, or PBMCs; the material itself was cDNA or gDNA.

As processed by the authors: For nucleated cells, counts were estimated from reference gene primer amplification. Profiled with immunoSEQ multiplex PCR; TCRdb holds only in-frame clones, not every one. The V and J calls and clone size come from that table; D and trimming were worked out from the DNA. The sample records around 300,000 clones, around 82% being singletons. Germline CDR1 and CDR2: SGHRS and YFSETQ. CDR3 length: 15 residues. The J segment lost 7 bases and the V segment lost 1 base, leaving 4 bases of the junction unmatched. The sequencing input was peripheral blood. V and J are TRBV5-1 and TRBJ2-1; 11 bases line up with TRBD2. The clonotype comes from a man aged 25-40 years with active or convalescent COVID-19. The CDR3 protein is CASSLTSGRGNEQFF. DNA for the CDR3: TGCGCCAGCAGCTTGACTAGCGGGAGAGGTAATGAGCAGTTCTTC.